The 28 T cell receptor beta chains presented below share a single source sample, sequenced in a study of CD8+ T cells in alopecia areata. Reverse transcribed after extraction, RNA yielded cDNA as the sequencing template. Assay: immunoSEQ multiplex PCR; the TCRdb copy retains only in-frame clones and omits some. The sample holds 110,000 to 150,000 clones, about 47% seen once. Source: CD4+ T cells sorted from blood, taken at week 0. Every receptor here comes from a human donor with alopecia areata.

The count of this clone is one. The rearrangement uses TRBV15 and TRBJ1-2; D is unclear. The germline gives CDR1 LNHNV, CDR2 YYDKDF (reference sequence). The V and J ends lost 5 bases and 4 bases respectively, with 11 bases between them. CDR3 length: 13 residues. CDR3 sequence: CATSGQALYGYTF. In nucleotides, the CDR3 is TGTGCCACCAGCGGCCAGGCCCTCTATGGCTACACCTTC.

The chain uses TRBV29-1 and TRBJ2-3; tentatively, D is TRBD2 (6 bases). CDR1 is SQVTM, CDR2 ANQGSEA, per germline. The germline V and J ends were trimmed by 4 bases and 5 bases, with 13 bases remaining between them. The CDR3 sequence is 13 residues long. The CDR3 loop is CSVVPSGGDTQYF. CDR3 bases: TGCAGCGTTGTACCCTCCGGGGGAGATACGCAGTATTTT.

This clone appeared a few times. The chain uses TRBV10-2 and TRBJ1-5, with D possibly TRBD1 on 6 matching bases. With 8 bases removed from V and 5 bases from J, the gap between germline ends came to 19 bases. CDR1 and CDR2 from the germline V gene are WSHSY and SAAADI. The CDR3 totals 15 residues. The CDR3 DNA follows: TGCGCCAGCGCGTCCTGGGGGCTGAAGGATCAGCCCCAGCATTTT. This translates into CASASWGLKDQPQHF.

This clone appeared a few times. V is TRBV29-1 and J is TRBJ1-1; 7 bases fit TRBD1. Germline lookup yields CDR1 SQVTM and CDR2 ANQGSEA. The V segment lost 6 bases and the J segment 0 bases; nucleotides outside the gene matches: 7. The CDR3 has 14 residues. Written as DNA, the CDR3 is TGCAGCGTGCTAAGGACAGGCTTGAACACTGAAGCTTTCTTT. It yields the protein CSVLRTGLNTEAFF.

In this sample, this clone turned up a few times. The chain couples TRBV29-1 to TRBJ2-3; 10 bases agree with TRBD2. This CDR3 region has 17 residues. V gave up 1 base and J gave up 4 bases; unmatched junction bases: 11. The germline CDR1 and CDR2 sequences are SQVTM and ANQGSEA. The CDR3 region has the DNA TGCAGCGTTGAAGCTCCCGGGATAGCGGGAGGCTCAGATACGCAGTATTTT. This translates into CSVEAPGIAGGSDTQYF.

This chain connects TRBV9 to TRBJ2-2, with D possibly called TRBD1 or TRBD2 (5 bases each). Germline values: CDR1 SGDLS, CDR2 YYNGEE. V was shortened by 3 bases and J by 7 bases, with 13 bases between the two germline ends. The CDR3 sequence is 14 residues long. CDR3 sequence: CASSADSRGGELFF. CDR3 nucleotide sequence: TGTGCCAGCAGCGCGGACTCGAGGGGCGGGGAGCTGTTTTTT.

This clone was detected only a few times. DNA for the CDR3: TGTGCCAGTGCGTACCAGGGACAGATGTACAATGAGCAGTTCTTC. It translates to CASAYQGQMYNEQFF. V and J are TRBV25-1 and TRBJ2-1, with TRBD1 matching 7 bases. The CDR3 is made up of 15 amino acids. The J segment lost 4 bases and the V segment lost 9 bases, leaving 12 bases of the junction unmatched. CDR1 and CDR2 from the germline V gene are MGHDK and SYGVNS.

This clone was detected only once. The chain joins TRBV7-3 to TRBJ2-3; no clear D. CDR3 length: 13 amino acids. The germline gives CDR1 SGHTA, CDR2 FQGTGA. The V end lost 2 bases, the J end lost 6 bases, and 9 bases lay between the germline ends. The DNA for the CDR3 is TGTGCCAGCAGCTTATCTCGCCGGGATACGCAGTATTTT. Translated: CASSLSRRDTQYF.

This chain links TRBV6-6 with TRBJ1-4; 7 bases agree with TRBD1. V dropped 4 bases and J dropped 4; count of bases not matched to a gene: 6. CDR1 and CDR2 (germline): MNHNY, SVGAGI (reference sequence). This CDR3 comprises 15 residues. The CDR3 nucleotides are TGTGCCAGCAGTTTTTCGACAGGGCTTAATGAAAAACTGTTTTTT. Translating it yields CASSFSTGLNEKLFF.

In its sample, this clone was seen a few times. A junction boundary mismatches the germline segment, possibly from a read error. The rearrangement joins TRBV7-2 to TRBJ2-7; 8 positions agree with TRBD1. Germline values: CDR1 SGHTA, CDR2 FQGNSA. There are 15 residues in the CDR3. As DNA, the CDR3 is TGTGCCAGCAGTTTAGGACAGGGAGAAACCTACGAGCAGTACTTC. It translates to CASSLGQGETYEQYF.

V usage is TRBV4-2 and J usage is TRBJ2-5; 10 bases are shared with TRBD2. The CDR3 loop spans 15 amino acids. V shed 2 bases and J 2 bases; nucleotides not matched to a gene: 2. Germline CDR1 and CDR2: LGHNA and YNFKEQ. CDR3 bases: TGTGCCAGCAGCCAACGGACTAGCGGTCAAGAGACCCAGTACTTC. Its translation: CASSQRTSGQETQYF.

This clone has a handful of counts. The DNA of the CDR3 is TGTGCCAGCAGACTGAGGACAGACTCTCGGGAGCAGTACTTC. This encodes CASRLRTDSREQYF. The gene calls are TRBV11-2 and TRBJ2-7; D possibly corresponds to TRBD1 (6 bases). Germline V gives CDR1 SGHAT, CDR2 FQNNGV. The length of the CDR3 is 14 residues. Trimming removed 6 bases at V and 7 bases at J, with 19 bases between.

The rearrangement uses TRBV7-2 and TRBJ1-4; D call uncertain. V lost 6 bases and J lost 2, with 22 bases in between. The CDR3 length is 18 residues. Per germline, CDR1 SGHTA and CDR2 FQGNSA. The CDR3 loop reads CASSNGLWLSSTNEKLFF. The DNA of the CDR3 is TGTGCCAGCAGTAATGGCCTCTGGCTCTCATCCACTAATGAAAAACTGTTTTTT. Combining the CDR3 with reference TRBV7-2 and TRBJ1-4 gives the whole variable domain GAGVSQSPSNKVTEKGKDVELRCDPISGHTALYWYRQSLGQGLEFLIYFQGNSAPDKSGLPSDRFSAERTGGSVSTLTIQRTQQEDSAVYLCASSNGLWLSSTNEKLFFGSGTQLSVL.

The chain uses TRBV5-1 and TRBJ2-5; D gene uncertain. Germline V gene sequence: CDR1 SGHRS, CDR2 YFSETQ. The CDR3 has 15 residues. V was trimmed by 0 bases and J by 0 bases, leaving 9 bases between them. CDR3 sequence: CASSLGRTYQETQYF. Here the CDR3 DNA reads TGCGCCAGCAGCTTGGGACGGACGTACCAAGAGACCCAGTACTTC.

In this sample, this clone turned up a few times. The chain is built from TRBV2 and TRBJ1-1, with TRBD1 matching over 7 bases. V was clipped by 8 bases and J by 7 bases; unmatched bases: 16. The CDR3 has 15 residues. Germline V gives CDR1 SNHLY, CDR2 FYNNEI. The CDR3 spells CASQRPGTARDEAFF. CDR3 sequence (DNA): TGTGCCAGCCAACGTCCTGGGACAGCTCGTGATGAAGCTTTCTTT.

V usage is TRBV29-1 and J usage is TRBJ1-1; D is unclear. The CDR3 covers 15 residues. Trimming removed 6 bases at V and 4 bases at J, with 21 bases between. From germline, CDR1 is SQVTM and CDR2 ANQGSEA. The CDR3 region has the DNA TGCAGCGTCTTCGTCACAGACGGACGAGGCACTGAAGCTTTCTTT. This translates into CSVFVTDGRGTEAFF.

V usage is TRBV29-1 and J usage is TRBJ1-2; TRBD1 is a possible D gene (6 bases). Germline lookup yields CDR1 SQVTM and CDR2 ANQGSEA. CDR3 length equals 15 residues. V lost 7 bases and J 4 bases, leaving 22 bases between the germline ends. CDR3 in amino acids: CSAEGAGVKSYGYTF. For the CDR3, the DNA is TGCAGCGCCGAAGGGGCAGGGGTAAAGTCCTATGGCTACACCTTC.

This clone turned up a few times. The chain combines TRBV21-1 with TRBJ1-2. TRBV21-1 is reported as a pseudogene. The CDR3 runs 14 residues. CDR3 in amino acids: CASSKEGRRDGYTF. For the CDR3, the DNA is TGTGCCAGCAGCAAAGAGGGCAGGCGTGACGGCTACACCTTC.

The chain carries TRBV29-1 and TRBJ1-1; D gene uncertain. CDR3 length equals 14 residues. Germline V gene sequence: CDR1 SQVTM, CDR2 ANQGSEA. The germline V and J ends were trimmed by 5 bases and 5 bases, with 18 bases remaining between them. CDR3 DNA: TGCAGCGTTTTTAAGTTGGTAAGGGAAACTGAAGCTTTCTTT. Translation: CSVFKLVRETEAFF.

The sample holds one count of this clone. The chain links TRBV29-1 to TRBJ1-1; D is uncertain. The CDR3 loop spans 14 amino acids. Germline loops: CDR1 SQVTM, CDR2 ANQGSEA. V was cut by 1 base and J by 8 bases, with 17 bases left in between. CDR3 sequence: CSVEGEGKLGEAFF. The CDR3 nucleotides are TGCAGCGTTGAAGGCGAAGGAAAGCTGGGAGAAGCTTTCTTT.

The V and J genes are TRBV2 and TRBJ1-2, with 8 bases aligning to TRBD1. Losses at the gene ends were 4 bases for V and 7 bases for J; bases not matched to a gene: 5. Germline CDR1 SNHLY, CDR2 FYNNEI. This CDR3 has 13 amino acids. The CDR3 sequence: CASSGTGIVGYTF. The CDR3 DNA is TGTGCCAGCAGTGGGACAGGGATCGTTGGCTACACCTTC.

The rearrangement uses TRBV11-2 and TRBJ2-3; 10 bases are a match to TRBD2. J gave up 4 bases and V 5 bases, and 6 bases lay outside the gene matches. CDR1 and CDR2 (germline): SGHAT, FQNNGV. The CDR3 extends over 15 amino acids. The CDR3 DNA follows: TGTGCCAGCAGCCTACCTAGCGGGAGATCAGATACGCAGTATTTT. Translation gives CASSLPSGRSDTQYF. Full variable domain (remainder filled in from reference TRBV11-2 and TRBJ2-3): EAGVAQSPRYKIIEKRQSVAFWCNPISGHATLYWYQQILGQGPKLLIQFQNNGVVDDSQLPKDRFSAERLKGVDSTLKIQPAKLEDSAVYLCASSLPSGRSDTQYFGPGTRLTVL.

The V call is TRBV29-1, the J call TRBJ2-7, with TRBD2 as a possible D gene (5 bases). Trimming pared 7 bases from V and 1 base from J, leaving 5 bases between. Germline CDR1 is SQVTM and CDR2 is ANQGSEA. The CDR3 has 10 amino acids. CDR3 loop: CSAGSYEQYF. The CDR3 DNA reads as TGCAGCGCGGGATCCTACGAGCAGTACTTC.

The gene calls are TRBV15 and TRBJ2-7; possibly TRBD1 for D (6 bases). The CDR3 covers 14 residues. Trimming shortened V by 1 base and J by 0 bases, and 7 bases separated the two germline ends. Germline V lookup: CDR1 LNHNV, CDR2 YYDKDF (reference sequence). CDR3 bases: TGTGCCACCAGCAGAGGACAGGACTCCTACGAGCAGTACTTC. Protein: CATSRGQDSYEQYF.

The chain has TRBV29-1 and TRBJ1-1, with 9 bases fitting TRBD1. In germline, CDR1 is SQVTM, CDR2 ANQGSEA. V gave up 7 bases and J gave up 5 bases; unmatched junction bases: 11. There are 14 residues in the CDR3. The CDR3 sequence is CSAGSGTGRTEAFF. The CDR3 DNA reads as TGCAGCGCAGGATCCGGGACAGGGCGTACTGAAGCTTTCTTT.

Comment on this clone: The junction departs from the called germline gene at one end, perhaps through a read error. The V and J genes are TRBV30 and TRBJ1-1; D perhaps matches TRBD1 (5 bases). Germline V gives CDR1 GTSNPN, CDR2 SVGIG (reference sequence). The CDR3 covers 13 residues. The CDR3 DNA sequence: TGTGCCAGGAGGGGCAGGGCGAACACTGAAGCTTTCTTT. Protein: CARRGRANTEAFF.

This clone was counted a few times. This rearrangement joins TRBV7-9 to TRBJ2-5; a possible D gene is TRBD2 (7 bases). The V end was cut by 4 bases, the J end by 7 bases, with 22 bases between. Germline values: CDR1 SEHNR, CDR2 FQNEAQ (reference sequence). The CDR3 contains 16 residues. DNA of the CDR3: TGTGCCAGCAGCTCTCTCCCCTTCCGGGGGGCGATGACCCAGTACTTC. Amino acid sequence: CASSSLPFRGAMTQYF.

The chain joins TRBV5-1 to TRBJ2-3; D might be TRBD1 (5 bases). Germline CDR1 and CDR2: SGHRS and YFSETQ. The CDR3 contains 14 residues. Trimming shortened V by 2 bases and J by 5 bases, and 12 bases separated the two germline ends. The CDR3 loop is CASSFTTQGDTQYF. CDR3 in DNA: TGCGCCAGCAGCTTCACGACCCAGGGAGATACGCAGTATTTT.